This entry lists 4 T cell receptor beta chains sequenced from one sample in a study of blood T cell repertoires in COVID-19. Sequencing was performed with immunoSEQ multiplex PCR; in TCRdb, only in-frame clones are kept and a portion is missing. The table records 150,000 to 250,000 clones, about 80% of them present only once. Sequences were obtained from PBMCs or T cells enriched from blood (not recorded which). These receptors were taken from a middle-aged man who had recovered from COVID-19.

V and J are TRBV27 and TRBJ1-1; TRBD1 matches at 9 bases. V shed 1 base, J shed 5 bases, and the junction held 8 bases outside the gene matches. The CDR3 is 16 amino acids. CDR1 is MNHEY and CDR2 is SMNVEV in the germline V gene (reference sequence). The CDR3 coding sequence is TGTGCCAGCAGTTTATGGGGGACAGGGAAAAAGACTGAAGCTTTCTTT. This codes for CASSLWGTGKKTEAFF.

This sequence joins TRBV10-3 and TRBJ1-5, with D perhaps TRBD1 (5 bases). The ends were cut back, 4 bases at V and 0 bases at J, with 16 bases in the middle. CDR1 is ENHRY and CDR2 is SYGVKD in the germline V gene. The CDR3 covers 17 residues. The CDR3 nucleotides are TGTGCCATCAGTGTGGGCAGGGAAGGTAGTAGCAATCAGCCCCAGCATTTT. Protein product: CAISVGREGSSNQPQHF.

V is TRBV30 and J is TRBJ1-4, with D maybe TRBD1 (6 bases). The CDR3 is made up of 14 amino acids. V was shortened by 0 bases and J by 5 bases, with 10 bases between the two germline ends. Germline-derived CDR1 and CDR2 are GTSNPN and SVGIG (reference sequence). The CDR3 sequence: CAWSVGQGNEKLFF. In DNA, the CDR3 is TGTGCCTGGAGTGTAGGGCAGGGGAATGAAAAACTGTTTTTT.

This chain joins TRBV6-5 and TRBJ2-7, with a weak D call TRBD1 (6 bases). Per the germline V gene, CDR1 is MNHEY and CDR2 is SVGAGI. V was clipped by 7 bases and J by 0 bases, with 16 bases between them. CDR3 length: 15 amino acids. The CDR3 here is CASTKGTRSSYEQYF. CDR3 bases: TGTGCCAGCACAAAGGGGACAAGGAGCTCCTACGAGCAGTACTTC.